One sample yielded the 14 T cell receptor beta chains listed below, sequenced in a study of shared T cell receptors in the human thymus. Clones were sequenced by immunoSEQ multiplex PCR, and TCRdb holds only the in-frame ones, with some missing. Among some 640,000 clones listed, around 87% were seen once. These data were also filed under a second study, of human thymus T cells.

The sequencing sample was made of thymocytes. These receptors all stem from a boy in the first two years of life with a congenital heart defect.

V gene TRBV7-9 combines with J gene TRBJ1-1; possible D gene TRBD1, 5 bases. CDR3 size: 12 residues. Trimming removed 4 bases from V and 6 bases from J, with 9 bases in between. The germline V gene has CDR1 SEHNR and CDR2 FQNEAQ (reference sequence). The CDR3 region has the DNA TGTGCCAGCAGCTCCGGACACCCTGAAGCTTTCTTT. This translates into CASSSGHPEAFF.

This clone showed up just a few times. The rearrangement uses TRBV11-1 and TRBJ2-5; 7 bases line up with TRBD1. This CDR3 is built from 17 residues. V trimming: 7 bases; J trimming: 4 bases; junction bases outside the gene matches: 18. The germline V gene has CDR1 SGHAT and CDR2 FQDESV (reference sequence). CDR3 in amino acids: CASTPVRDSQKVETQYF. As DNA, the CDR3 is TGTGCCAGCACCCCTGTCCGGGACAGCCAAAAGGTAGAGACCCAGTACTTC. Variable domain in full (rest from reference TRBV11-1 and TRBJ2-5): EAEVAQSPRYKITEKSQAVAFWCDPISGHATLYWYRQILGQGPELLVQFQDESVVDDSQLPKDRFSAERLKGVDSTLKIQPAELGDSAMYLCASTPVRDSQKVETQYFGPGTRLLVL.

The chain uses TRBV27 and TRBJ1-5; 8 bases map to TRBD1. The CDR3 covers 14 residues. J lost 5 bases, V lost 5 bases, and 5 bases had no gene match. The germline gives CDR1 MNHEY, CDR2 SMNVEV (reference sequence). The CDR3: CASSGDRGHQPQHF. DNA for the CDR3: TGTGCCAGCAGTGGAGACAGGGGTCATCAGCCCCAGCATTTT.

This clone was seen a single time. The rearrangement joins TRBV27 to TRBJ2-1, with TRBD1 matching over 7 bases. The CDR3 length is 17 residues. The V gene end was trimmed by 5 bases and the J gene end by 7 bases; junction bases not matched to a gene: 17. The germline CDR1 and CDR2 sequences are MNHEY and SMNVEV (reference sequence). In DNA, the CDR3 is TGTGCCAGCAGTCAATCGGGAAGGACAGGTGGTGGGAATGAGCAGTTCTTC. Its translation: CASSQSGRTGGGNEQFF.

The chain employs TRBV5-6 and TRBJ2-1; D is possibly TRBD2 (6 bases). The germline CDR1 and CDR2 sequences are SGHDT and YYEEEE. The CDR3 extends over 15 amino acids. Trimming removed 2 bases from V and 4 bases from J, with 13 bases in between. The DNA for the CDR3 is TGTGCCAGCAGCTTTTCCGGGACTTTATACAATGAGCAGTTCTTC. As protein: CASSFSGTLYNEQFF.

A single count supports this clone. This chain connects TRBV7-9 to TRBJ1-2, with TRBD1 matching over 7 bases. The CDR3 runs 15 residues. With V trimmed by 4 bases and J by 4 bases, 9 bases remained unmatched. Germline lookup yields CDR1 SEHNR and CDR2 FQNEAQ (reference sequence). CDR3: CASSWRQGWSYGYTF. For the CDR3, the DNA is TGTGCCAGCAGCTGGCGACAGGGATGGAGCTATGGCTACACCTTC.

The chain has TRBV5-1 and TRBJ1-6; weak D call: TRBD1 (5 bases). From germline, CDR1 is SGHRS and CDR2 YFSETQ. Trimming removed 4 bases from V and 7 bases from J, with 21 bases in between. The CDR3 has 17 amino acids. CDR3 in amino acids: CASSLDEEGRENSPLHF. The CDR3 coding sequence is TGCGCCAGCAGCCTGGACGAGGAGGGACGGGAGAATTCACCCCTCCACTTT.

This clone appeared a single time. The genes are TRBV5-1 and TRBJ2-1; 9 bases are shared with TRBD2. Losses at the gene ends were 2 bases for V and 4 bases for J; bases not matched to a gene: 13. CDR1 and CDR2 from the germline V gene are SGHRS and YFSETQ. CDR3 size: 18 residues. This CDR3 is CASSFLYLAGGKYNEQFF. The CDR3 DNA reads as TGCGCCAGCAGCTTTTTATATTTGGCGGGAGGGAAATACAATGAGCAGTTCTTC.

The rearrangement links TRBV20-1 to TRBJ2-2; no definite D call. This CDR3 region has 10 residues. V was shortened by 3 bases and J by 6 bases, with 2 bases between the two germline ends. CDR1 DFQATT and CDR2 SNEGSKA come from the germline V gene (reference sequence). CDR3 sequence (DNA): TGCAGTGCTAGCGCCGGGGAGCTGTTTTTT. This gives the protein CSASAGELFF.

The chain couples TRBV28 to TRBJ1-2; 11 bases match TRBD1. The CDR3 runs to 19 residues. From germline, CDR1 is MDHEN and CDR2 SYDVKM. The ends lost 5 bases at V and 2 bases at J; junction bases unmatched: 16. CDR3 protein: CASSHEHRDRGWPNYGYTF. DNA for the CDR3: TGTGCCAGCAGTCACGAACACCGGGACAGGGGGTGGCCCAACTATGGCTACACCTTC.

V and J are TRBV19 and TRBJ2-7; TRBD1 is a possible D gene (7 bases). The CDR3 totals 15 residues. V was pared by 7 bases and J by 3 bases, with 19 bases between. Per germline, CDR1 LNHDA and CDR2 SQIVND (reference sequence). The DNA of the CDR3 is TGTGCCAGTACCGGCCACCAGGGGGGACACTACGAGCAGTACTTC. Protein sequence: CASTGHQGGHYEQYF.

The genes are TRBV18 and TRBJ2-7, with 7 nucleotides matching TRBD2. Germline CDR1 reads KGHSH; CDR2 reads LQKENI. This CDR3 region has 15 residues. V shed 2 bases, J shed 3 bases, and the junction held 7 bases outside the gene matches. CDR3 bases: TGTGCCAGCTCACCAGGGTCGGGAGGCTTCTACGAGCAGTACTTC. It is translated as CASSPGSGGFYEQYF. Full variable domain (rest looked up from reference TRBV18 and TRBJ2-7): NAGVMQNPRHLVRRRGQEARLRCSPMKGHSHVYWYRQLPEEGLKFMVYLQKENIIDESGMPKERFSAEFPKEGPSILRIQQVVRGDSAAYFCASSPGSGGFYEQYFGPGTRLTVT.

The chain couples TRBV12-5 to TRBJ2-1; 12 bases agree with TRBD2. Germline CDR1 is LGHNT and CDR2 is FRNRAP. With V trimmed by 6 bases and J by 1 base, 13 bases remained unmatched. CDR3 length: 19 amino acids. The CDR3 reads CASGLKGSSGGASYNEQFF. As DNA, the CDR3 is TGTGCTAGTGGCCTGAAGGGGTCTAGCGGGGGGGCATCCTACAATGAGCAGTTCTTC. The full variable domain, rest sourced from reference TRBV12-5 and TRBJ2-1, is DARVTQTPRHKVTEMGQEVTMRCQPILGHNTVFWYRQTMMQGLELLAYFRNRAPLDDSGMPKDRFSAEMPDATLATLKIQPSEPRDSAVYFCASGLKGSSGGASYNEQFFGPGTRLTVL.

The chain couples TRBV4-2 to TRBJ1-1; D not resolved. The CDR3 length is 14 residues. The V end lost 0 bases, the J end lost 2 bases, and 7 bases lay between the germline ends. CDR1 is LGHNA and CDR2 is YNFKEQ in the germline V gene. CDR3 nucleotide sequence: TGTGCCAGCAGCCAAGACAGTCCCAACACTGAAGCTTTCTTT. This encodes CASSQDSPNTEAFF.